A single sample is the source of the 3 T cell receptor beta chains below, sequenced in a study of molecular identifiers for immune sequencing clone quantification. One entry per CDR3 protein, called by TCRdb with MiXCR from the PCR reads. The sample yields about 630,000 distinct CDR3 sequences, 25% seen once. Sample: naive CD8+ T cells from blood, with Jurkat cell RNA spiked in. Stated subset: FACS-sorted CD8+CD4-CCR7+CD45RA+ naive T cells. The receptors here all came from a human donor in good health. Some libraries in this study had Jurkat cell RNA spiked in.

In the case of this clonotype: Possible read error: a much larger clone is one base away. Since the CDR3 does not end with the conserved phenylalanine or tryptophan, this likely comes from a read error. The chain links TRBV19 to TRBJ1-1, with D maybe TRBD1 (6 bases). The CDR3 is 14 amino acids. V gave up 3 bases and J gave up 0 bases, with 8 bases separating them. Germline values: CDR1 LNHDA, CDR2 SQIVND (reference sequence). The CDR3 bases are TGTGCCAGTAGTATGGGACAACTGAACACTGAAGCTTTCCTT. Protein sequence: CASSMGQLNTEAFL.

The chain combines TRBV6-5 with TRBJ2-5; TRBD2 aligns across 11 bases. V lost 6 bases, J lost 2 bases, and 8 bases stayed unmatched. Per germline, CDR1 MNHEY and CDR2 SVGAGI. The CDR3 totals 16 residues. The chain's CDR3 is CASSLLAGGDQETQYF. The CDR3 DNA follows: TGTGCCAGCAGCCTCTTAGCGGGGGGGGATCAAGAGACCCAGTACTTC.

Note on this clonotype: The conserved final phenylalanine or tryptophan is absent from the CDR3, which likely points to a read error. The chain links TRBV9 to TRBJ2-7; D may be TRBD1 or TRBD2 (5 bases each). V dropped 0 bases and J dropped 0 bases, with 7 bases sitting between them. In germline, CDR1 is SGDLS, CDR2 YYNGEE. The CDR3 covers 14 residues. DNA of the CDR3: TGTGCCAGCAGCGTAGTGGGGGACTCCTACGAGCAGTACCTC. It codes for CASSVVGDSYEQYL.